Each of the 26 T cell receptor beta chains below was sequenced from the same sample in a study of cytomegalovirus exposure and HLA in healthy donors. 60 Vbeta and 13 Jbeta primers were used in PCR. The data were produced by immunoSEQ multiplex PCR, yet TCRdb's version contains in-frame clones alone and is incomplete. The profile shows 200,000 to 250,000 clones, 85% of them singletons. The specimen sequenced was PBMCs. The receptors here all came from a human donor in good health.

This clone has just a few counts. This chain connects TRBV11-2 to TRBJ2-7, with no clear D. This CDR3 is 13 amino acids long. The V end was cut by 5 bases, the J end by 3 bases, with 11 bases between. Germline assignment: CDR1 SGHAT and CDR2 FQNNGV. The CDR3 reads CASSTPRYYEQYF. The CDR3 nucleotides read TGTGCCAGCAGCACCCCGCGGTACTACGAGCAGTACTTC.

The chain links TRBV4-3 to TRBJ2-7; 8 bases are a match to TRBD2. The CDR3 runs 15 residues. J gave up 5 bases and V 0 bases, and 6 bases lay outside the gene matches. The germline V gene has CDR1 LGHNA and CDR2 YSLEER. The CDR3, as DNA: TGCGCCAGCAGCCAAGACCGGACTAGCAGCGACGAGCAGTACTTC. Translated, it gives CASSQDRTSSDEQYF.

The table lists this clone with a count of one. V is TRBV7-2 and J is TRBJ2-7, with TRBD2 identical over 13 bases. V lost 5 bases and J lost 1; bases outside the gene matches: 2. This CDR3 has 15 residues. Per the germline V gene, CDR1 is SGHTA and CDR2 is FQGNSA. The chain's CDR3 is CASSRTSGRSYEQYF. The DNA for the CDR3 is TGTGCCAGCAGCAGGACTAGCGGGAGATCCTACGAGCAGTACTTC.

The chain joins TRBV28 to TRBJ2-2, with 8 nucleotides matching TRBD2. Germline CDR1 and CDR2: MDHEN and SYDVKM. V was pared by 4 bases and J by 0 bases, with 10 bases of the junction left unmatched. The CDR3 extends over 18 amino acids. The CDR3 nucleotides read TGTGCCAGCAGTTCCTGGACCCGGGGGGGACCGAACACCGGGGAGCTGTTTTTT. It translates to CASSSWTRGGPNTGELFF.

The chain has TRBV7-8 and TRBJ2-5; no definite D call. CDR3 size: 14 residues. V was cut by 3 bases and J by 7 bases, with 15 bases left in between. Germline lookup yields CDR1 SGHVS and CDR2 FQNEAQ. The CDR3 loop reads CASSLTPGTGTQYF. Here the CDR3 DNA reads TGTGCCAGCAGCTTGACACCAGGCACCGGGACCCAGTACTTC.

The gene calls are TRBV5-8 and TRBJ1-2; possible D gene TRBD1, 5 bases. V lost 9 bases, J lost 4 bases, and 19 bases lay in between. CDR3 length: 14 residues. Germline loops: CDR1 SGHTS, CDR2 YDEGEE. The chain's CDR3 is CATNRGEGPYGYTF. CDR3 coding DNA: TGTGCCACAAATCGGGGGGAGGGCCCCTATGGCTACACCTTC.

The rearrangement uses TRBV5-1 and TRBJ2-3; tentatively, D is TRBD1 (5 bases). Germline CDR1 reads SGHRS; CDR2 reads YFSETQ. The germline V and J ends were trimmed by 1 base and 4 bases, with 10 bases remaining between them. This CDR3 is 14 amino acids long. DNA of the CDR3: TGCGCCAGCAGCTTGTGGCAGGGATCAGATACGCAGTATTTT. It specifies CASSLWQGSDTQYF.

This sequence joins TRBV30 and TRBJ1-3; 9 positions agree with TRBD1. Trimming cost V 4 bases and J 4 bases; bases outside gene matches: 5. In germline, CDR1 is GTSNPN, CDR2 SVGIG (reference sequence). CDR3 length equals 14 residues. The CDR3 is CAWNPGQGGNTIYF. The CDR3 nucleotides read TGTGCCTGGAACCCGGGACAGGGCGGAAACACCATATATTTT.

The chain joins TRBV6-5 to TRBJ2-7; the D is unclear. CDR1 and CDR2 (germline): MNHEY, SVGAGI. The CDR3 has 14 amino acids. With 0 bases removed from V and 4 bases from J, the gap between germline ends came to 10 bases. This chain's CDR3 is CASSYSNREYEQYF. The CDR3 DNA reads TGTGCCAGCAGTTACTCGAACCGCGAATACGAGCAGTACTTC.

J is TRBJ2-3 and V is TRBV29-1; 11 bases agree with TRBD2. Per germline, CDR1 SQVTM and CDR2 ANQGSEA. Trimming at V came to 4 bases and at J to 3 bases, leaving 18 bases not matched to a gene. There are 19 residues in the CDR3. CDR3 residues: CSVAGSWLAGGLRTDTQYF. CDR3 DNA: TGCAGCGTTGCGGGGAGTTGGCTAGCGGGAGGACTACGGACAGATACGCAGTATTTT.

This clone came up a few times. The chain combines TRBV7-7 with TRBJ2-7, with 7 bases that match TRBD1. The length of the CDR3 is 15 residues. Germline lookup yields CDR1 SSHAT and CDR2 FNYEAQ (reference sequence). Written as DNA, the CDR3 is TGTGCTAGCTTACTTAGACAGGGAAATTGGTACGAGCAGTACTTC. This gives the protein CASLLRQGNWYEQYF.

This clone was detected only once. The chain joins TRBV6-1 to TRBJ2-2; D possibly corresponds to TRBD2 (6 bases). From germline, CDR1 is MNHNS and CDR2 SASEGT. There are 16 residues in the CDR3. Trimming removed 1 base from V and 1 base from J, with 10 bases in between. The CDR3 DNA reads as TGTGCCAGCAGTGAAGTCGCGGGACTGAACACCGGGGAGCTGTTTTTT. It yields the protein CASSEVAGLNTGELFF.

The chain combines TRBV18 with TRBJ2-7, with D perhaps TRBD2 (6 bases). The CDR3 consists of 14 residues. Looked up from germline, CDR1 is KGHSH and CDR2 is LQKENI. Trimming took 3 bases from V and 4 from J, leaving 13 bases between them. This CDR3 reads CASSPVGSFYEQYF. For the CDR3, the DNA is TGTGCCAGCTCACCGGTCGGGAGCTTTTACGAGCAGTACTTC.

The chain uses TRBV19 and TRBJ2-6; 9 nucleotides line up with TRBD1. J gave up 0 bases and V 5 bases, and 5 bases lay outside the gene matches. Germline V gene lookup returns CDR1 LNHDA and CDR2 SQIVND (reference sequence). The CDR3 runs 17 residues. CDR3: CASSFGQGSSGANVLTF. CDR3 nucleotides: TGTGCCAGTAGTTTCGGACAGGGGAGCTCTGGGGCCAACGTCCTGACTTTC.

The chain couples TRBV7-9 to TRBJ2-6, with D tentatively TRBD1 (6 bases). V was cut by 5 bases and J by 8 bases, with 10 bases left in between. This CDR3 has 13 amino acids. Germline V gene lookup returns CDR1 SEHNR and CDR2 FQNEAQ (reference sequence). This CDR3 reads CASSAGVPNVLTF. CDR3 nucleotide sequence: TGTGCCAGCAGCGCAGGGGTCCCCAACGTCCTGACTTTC. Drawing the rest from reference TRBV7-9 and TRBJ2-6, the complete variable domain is DTGVSQNPRHKITKRGQNVTFRCDPISEHNRLYWYRQTLGQGPEFLTYFQNEAQLEKSRLLSDRFSAERPKGSFSTLEIQRTEQGDSAMYLCASSAGVPNVLTFGAGSRLTVL.

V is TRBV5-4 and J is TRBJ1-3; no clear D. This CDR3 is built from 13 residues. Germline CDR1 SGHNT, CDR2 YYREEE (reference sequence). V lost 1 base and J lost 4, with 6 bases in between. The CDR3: CASSLFLGNTIYF. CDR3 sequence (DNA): TGTGCCAGCAGCTTGTTTCTAGGAAACACCATATATTTT.

CDR3 sequence reads: CASSLVASGLETQYF. In DNA, the CDR3 is TGTGCCAGCAGCTTAGTTGCTAGTGGTTTGGAGACCCAGTACTTC. The chain links TRBV7-8 to TRBJ2-5; no firm D call. CDR3 length: 15 amino acids. Germline assignment: CDR1 SGHVS and CDR2 FQNEAQ. V lost 1 base to trimming and J lost 5 bases, with 14 bases between them.

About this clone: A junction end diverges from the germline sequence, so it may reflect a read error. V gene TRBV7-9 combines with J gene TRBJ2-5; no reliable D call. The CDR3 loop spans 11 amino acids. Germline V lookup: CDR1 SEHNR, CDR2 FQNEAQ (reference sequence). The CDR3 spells CASTLRETQYF. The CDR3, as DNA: TGTGCCAGCACCTTACGGGAGACCCAGTACTTC.

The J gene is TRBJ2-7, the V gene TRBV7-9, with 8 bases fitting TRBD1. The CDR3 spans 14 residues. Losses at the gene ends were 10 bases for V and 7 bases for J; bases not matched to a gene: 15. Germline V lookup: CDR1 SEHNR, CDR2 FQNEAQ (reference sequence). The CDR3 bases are TGTGCCACCGCACGGGGGCAGGGGGCAATAGAGCAGTACTTC. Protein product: CATARGQGAIEQYF.

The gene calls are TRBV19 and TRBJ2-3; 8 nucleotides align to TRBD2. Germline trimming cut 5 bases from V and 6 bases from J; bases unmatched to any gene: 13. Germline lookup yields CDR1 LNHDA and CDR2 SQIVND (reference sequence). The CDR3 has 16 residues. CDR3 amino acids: CASSATLLRGGDTQYF. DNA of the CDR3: TGTGCCAGTAGTGCAACACTGTTACGGGGGGGGGATACGCAGTATTTT.

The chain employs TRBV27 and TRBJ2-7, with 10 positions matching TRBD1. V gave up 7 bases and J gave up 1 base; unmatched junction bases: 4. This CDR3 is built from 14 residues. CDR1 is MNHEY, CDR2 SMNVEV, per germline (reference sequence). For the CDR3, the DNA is TGTGCCAGCAAACGGACAGGGGGGTCCTACGAGCAGTACTTC. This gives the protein CASKRTGGSYEQYF.

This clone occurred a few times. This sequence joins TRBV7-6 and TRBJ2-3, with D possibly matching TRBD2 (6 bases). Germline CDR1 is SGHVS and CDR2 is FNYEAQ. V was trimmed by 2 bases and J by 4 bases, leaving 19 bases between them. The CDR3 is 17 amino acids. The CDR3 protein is CASSLIAVPPGPDTQYF. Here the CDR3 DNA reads TGTGCCAGCAGCTTAATAGCGGTCCCCCCGGGTCCAGATACGCAGTATTTT.

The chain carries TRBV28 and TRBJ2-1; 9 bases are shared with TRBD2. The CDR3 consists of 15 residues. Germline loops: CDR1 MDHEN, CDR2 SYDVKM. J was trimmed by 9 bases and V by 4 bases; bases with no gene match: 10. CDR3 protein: CASSSGAGGVGEQFF. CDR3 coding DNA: TGTGCCAGCAGTTCTGGGGCGGGAGGGGTCGGTGAGCAGTTCTTC.

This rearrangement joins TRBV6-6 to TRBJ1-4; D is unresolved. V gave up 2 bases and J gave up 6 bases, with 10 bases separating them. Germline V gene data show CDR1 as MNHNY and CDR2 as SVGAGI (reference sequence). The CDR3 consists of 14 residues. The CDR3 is CASSYVSTDEKLFF. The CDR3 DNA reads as TGTGCCAGCAGTTACGTTTCCACAGATGAAAAACTGTTTTTT.

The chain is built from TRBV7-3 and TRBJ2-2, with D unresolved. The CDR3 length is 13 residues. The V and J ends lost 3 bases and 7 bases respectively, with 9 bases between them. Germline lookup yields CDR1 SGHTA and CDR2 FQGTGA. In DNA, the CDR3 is TGTGCCAGCAGCTTCTCGGCTAGCGGGGAGCTGTTTTTT. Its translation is CASSFSASGELFF.

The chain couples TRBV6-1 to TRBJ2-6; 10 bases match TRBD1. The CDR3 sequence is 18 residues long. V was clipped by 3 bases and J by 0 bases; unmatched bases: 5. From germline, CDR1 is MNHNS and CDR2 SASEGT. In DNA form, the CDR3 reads TGTGCCAGCAGTGACGGGGACAGGGGTTTCTCTGGGGCCAACGTCCTGACTTTC. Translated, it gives CASSDGDRGFSGANVLTF.